A selection of T cell receptor beta chains follows, all from one sample in a study of siplizumab effects on memory and regulatory T cells. Assay: immunoSEQ multiplex PCR; the TCRdb copy retains only in-frame clones and omits some. The table includes about 120,000 clones, around 93% detected once. Sample: non-Treg CD4+ T cells sorted from blood. The receptors originated from a human donor in good health. CDR3s include the opening cysteine and the closing phenylalanine or tryptophan. D genes are given only for firm matches. Only some rows state a clone size, as once, few, many or a class for expanded clones.

>-|TRBV30|TRBD2|TRBJ2-2
CAWRTSVTTGELFF
TGTGCCTGGAGGACTAGCGTTACGACCGGGGAGCTGTTTTTT
>-|TRBV29-1|-|TRBJ2-1
CSVEDPRQTYNEQFF
TGCAGCGTTGAAGATCCGAGACAGACTTACAATGAGCAGTTCTTC
>-|TRBV7-8|TRBD1|TRBJ2-5
CASSLVGQGGETQYF
TGTGCCAGCAGCTTAGTGGGACAGGGAGGGGAGACCCAGTACTTC
>-|TRBV7-2|TRBD1|TRBJ2-7
CASSLRDRTYEQYF
TGTGCCAGCAGCCTACGGGACAGAACCTACGAGCAGTACTTC
>-|TRBV14|TRBD2|TRBJ2-1
CASSRDGGEGVQFF
TGTGCCAGCAGCCGAGACGGGGGGGAAGGTGTGCAGTTCTTC
>-|TRBV5-5|-|TRBJ1-2
CASSLGQPYGYTF
TGTGCCAGCAGTCTCGGACAGCCTTATGGCTACACCTTC
>-|TRBV7-2|TRBD1|TRBJ1-2
CASSPRTGEFYGYTF
TGTGCCAGCAGCCCCAGGACAGGGGAATTTTATGGCTACACCTTC
>-|TRBV7-3|-|TRBJ2-5
CASSGGSWGETQYF
TGTGCCAGCAGCGGGGGATCGTGGGGAGAGACCCAGTACTTC
>-|TRBV7-2|TRBD2|TRBJ2-3
CASSLLAGGVDTQYF
TGTGCCAGCAGCTTACTAGCGGGGGGGGTAGATACGCAGTATTTT
>-|TRBV7-3|-|TRBJ2-5
CASSPNGPGQGETQYF
TGTGCCAGCAGCCCAAACGGACCGGGGCAGGGGGAGACCCAGTACTTC
>once|TRBV19|-|TRBJ2-1
CASSRLGDEQFF
TGTGCCAGTAGCCGACTGGGAGATGAGCAGTTCTTC
>-|TRBV27|TRBD2|TRBJ2-7
CASSLGLAGGYYEQYF
TGTGCCAGCAGTTTAGGGCTAGCGGGGGGGTACTACGAGCAGTACTTC
>-|TRBV11-3|-|TRBJ2-5
CASSLTGSETQYF
TGTGCCAGCAGCTTAACAGGGTCAGAGACCCAGTACTTC
>-|TRBV30|TRBD2|TRBJ2-3
CAWSGGAKTDTQYF
TGTGCCTGGAGCGGGGGGGCCAAAACAGATACGCAGTATTTT
>-|TRBV7-7|-|TRBJ2-7
CASSLRDSYEQYF
TGTGCCAGCAGCTTACGGGACTCCTACGAGCAGTACTTC
>-|TRBV2|TRBD1|TRBJ1-2
CATPPGQGAVGYTF
TGTGCCACCCCCCCGGGACAGGGGGCGGTTGGCTACACCTTC
>-|TRBV7-2|-|TRBJ2-2
CASSPVRELFF
TGTGCCAGCAGCCCCGTCCGGGAGCTGTTTTTT
>-|TRBV6-5|-|TRBJ2-1
CASSYGGAGNEQFF
TGTGCCAGCAGTTACGGGGGGGCAGGCAATGAGCAGTTCTTC
>-|TRBV10-3|TRBD1|TRBJ2-5
CAISVRGQETQYF
TGTGCCATCAGTGTCAGGGGGCAAGAGACCCAGTACTTC
>-|TRBV30|-|TRBJ1-6
CAWHDMVYSPLHF
TGTGCCTGGCATGATATGGTTTATTCACCCCTCCACTTT
>-|TRBV2|-|TRBJ2-7
CTSRERDLGSYEQYF
TGTACCAGCAGAGAAAGAGACCTCGGGTCCTACGAGCAGTACTTC
>-|TRBV18|-|TRBJ1-3
CASSPFLTPSSGNTIYF
TGTGCCAGCTCACCCTTCCTGACACCGAGCTCTGGAAACACCATATATTTT
>-|TRBV7-3|-|TRBJ2-3
CASSLLGTDTQYF
TGTGCCAGCAGCTTACTAGGCACAGATACGCAGTATTTT
>-|TRBV6-5|-|TRBJ1-6
CASSDNSSPPLHF
TGTGCCAGCAGTGATAACAGTTCTCCACCCCTCCACTTT
>-|TRBV18|-|TRBJ1-1
CASSPPVGAGDTEAFF
TGTGCCAGCTCACCACCTGTGGGGGCTGGAGACACTGAAGCTTTCTTT
>-|TRBV7-7|TRBD2|TRBJ2-5
CASASGGRETQYF
TGTGCCAGCGCTTCGGGGGGGCGAGAGACCCAGTACTTC
>-|TRBV18|TRBD2|TRBJ2-3
CASSTSGVPDTQYF
TGTGCCAGCTCCACTAGCGGGGTCCCAGATACGCAGTATTTT
>-|TRBV9|TRBD1|TRBJ2-3
CASSVAGTGGPDTQYF
TGTGCCAGCAGCGTAGCTGGGACAGGGGGCCCAGATACGCAGTATTTT
>-|TRBV15|-|TRBJ1-2
CATSRDLSLPSF
TGTGCCACCAGCAGAGATCTAAGTTTACCAAGCTTC
>-|TRBV9|-|TRBJ1-3
CASSVEAGGPRDTIYF
TGTGCCAGCAGCGTAGAGGCGGGAGGGCCACGGGACACCATATATTTT
>few|TRBV7-9|TRBD1|TRBJ1-1
CASSDRGMNTEAFF
TGTGCCAGCTCTGACAGGGGGATGAACACTGAAGCTTTCTTT
>-|TRBV30|TRBD1|TRBJ2-1
CAWSVRGQHNEQFF
TGTGCCTGGAGTGTACGGGGACAGCACAATGAGCAGTTCTTC
>-|TRBV27|-|TRBJ1-2
CASSFGGPYGYTF
TGTGCCAGCAGTTTTGGCGGCCCTTATGGCTACACCTTC
>-|TRBV7-2|-|TRBJ2-5
CASSLQGIQETQYF
TGTGCCAGCAGCCTGCAGGGGATACAAGAGACCCAGTACTTC
>once|TRBV30|TRBD2|TRBJ2-2
CAWMKAGANTGELFF
TGTGCCTGGATGAAGGCGGGGGCGAACACCGGGGAGCTGTTTTTT
>-|TRBV27|-|TRBJ2-7
CASSPTPSYEQYF
TGTGCCAGCAGTCCGACCCCTTCCTACGAGCAGTACTTC
>-|TRBV4-1|-|TRBJ1-6
CASSQDVGGTGRNSPLHF
TGCGCCAGCAGCCAAGATGTAGGGGGTACGGGTCGAAATTCACCCCTCCACTTT
>-|TRBV11-3|TRBD2|TRBJ2-3
CASSSGLAGSTDTQYF
TGTGCCAGCAGCTCGGGACTAGCGGGGAGCACAGATACGCAGTATTTT
>-|TRBV21-1|-|TRBJ2-3
CASSIISGGTDTQYF
TGTGCCAGCAGCATCATTAGCGGGGGCACAGATACGCAGTATTTT
>-|TRBV18|TRBD2|TRBJ2-7
CASSPAGTGGKQYF
TGTGCCAGCTCACCAGCGGGGACGGGGGGGAAGCAGTACTTC
>few|TRBV6-1|-|TRBJ1-1
CASRWKLDTEAFF
TGTGCCAGCAGGTGGAAGCTGGACACTGAAGCTTTCTTT
>-|TRBV4-1|-|TRBJ1-2
CASSQPGVVGYTF
TGCGCCAGCAGCCAACCAGGGGTCGTTGGCTACACCTTC
>-|TRBV7-6|TRBD1|TRBJ1-5
CASSRQGGGQPQHF
TGTGCCAGCAGCCGCCAGGGGGGTGGTCAGCCCCAGCATTTT
>once|TRBV6-5|-|TRBJ1-5
CASTLEGRGNQPQHF
TGTGCCAGCACCCTGGAGGGTAGGGGCAATCAGCCCCAGCATTTT
>-|TRBV5-1|-|TRBJ2-2
CASTPGQGGSGELFF
TGCGCCAGCACCCCAGGGCAGGGTGGCTCCGGGGAGCTGTTTTTT
>-|TRBV4-3|TRBD2|TRBJ2-5
CASSQGSSGPSGTQYF
TGCGCCAGCAGCCAAGGGTCTAGCGGGCCCTCAGGGACCCAGTACTTC
>-|TRBV9|TRBD1|TRBJ1-2
CASKGGGQGFGYTF
TGTGCCAGCAAAGGAGGGGGACAGGGGTTTGGCTACACCTTC
>-|TRBV18|-|TRBJ1-4
CASSPPQGTGEKLFF
TGTGCCAGCTCACCACCGCAGGGGACGGGTGAAAAACTGTTTTTT
>-|TRBV6-5|-|TRBJ1-5
CASSPRGANQPQHF
TGTGCCAGCAGCCCACGGGGGGCGAATCAGCCCCAGCATTTT
>-|TRBV7-9|-|TRBJ2-7
CASSLWISSPDEQYF
TGTGCCAGCAGCTTGTGGATAAGCTCTCCCGACGAGCAGTACTTC
>-|TRBV19|TRBD1|TRBJ1-1
CATKKDRGSGTEAFF
TGTGCCACAAAAAAGGACAGGGGGTCGGGGACTGAAGCTTTCTTT
>-|TRBV28|TRBD1|TRBJ1-3
CASSSGDRAVGNTIYF
TGTGCCAGCAGTTCCGGGGACAGGGCCGTGGGGAACACCATATATTTT
>-|TRBV7-7|-|TRBJ2-5
CATSIRLQETQYF
TGTGCCACCTCGATACGTCTTCAAGAGACCCAGTACTTC
>-|TRBV6-1|TRBD1|TRBJ1-2
CASSDDRVGGYTF
TGTGCCAGCAGTGACGACAGGGTAGGGGGCTACACCTTC
>-|TRBV7-9|-|TRBJ1-1
CASSVDRVNTEAFF
TGTGCCAGCAGCGTCGATAGGGTAAACACTGAAGCTTTCTTT